The next 5 T cell receptor beta chains were all read from a single sample in a study of blood T cell repertoires in COVID-19 (dated by TCRdb to 2020 to 2021). The library was prepared using the immunoSEQ multiplex PCR assay. Imported from immuneACCESS, the table was reduced by TCRdb to in-frame sequences with V and J called. These copies leave out some clones; in studies compared against another copy, an unresolved V gene accounts for under half, and the cause of the remainder is not known. The sample yields about 80,000 clones; 87% were counted once. Of the sample, 6.5% to 9.5% is held by the ten largest clones. Material: peripheral blood. Source of these receptors: a man aged 30 to 45 with acute or convalescent COVID-19.

This clone was counted only a few times. The V gene is TRBV24-1, the J gene TRBJ1-2; no definite D call. Trimming cost V 0 bases and J 3 bases, with 7 bases left between them. The germline gives CDR1 KGHDR, CDR2 SFDVKD. The CDR3 totals 14 residues. The CDR3 reads CATSDLHGDYGYTF. CDR3 DNA sequence: TGTGCCACCAGTGATTTGCACGGGGACTATGGCTACACCTTC.

This clone was recorded many times. The DNA of the CDR3 is TGTGCCAGCAGCTTGACAACGGGAGGCCTTTACAATGAGCAGTTCTTC. Its translation is CASSLTTGGLYNEQFF. The V call is TRBV7-9, the J call TRBJ2-1; TRBD2 matches 7 bases. Germline V gene data show CDR1 as SEHNR and CDR2 as FQNEAQ (reference sequence). J gave up 4 bases and V 3 bases, and 9 bases lay outside the gene matches. The CDR3 has 16 residues.

The genes are TRBV24-1 and TRBJ1-5; 10 bases agree with TRBD1. The CDR3 loop spans 15 amino acids. The V segment lost 4 bases and the J segment 4 bases; nucleotides outside the gene matches: 3. CDR1 is KGHDR, CDR2 SFDVKD, per germline. The CDR3 region is CATSDRTGGNQPQHF. The CDR3 DNA reads as TGTGCCACCAGTGACAGGACAGGGGGAAATCAGCCCCAGCATTTT.

This clone was seen only once. This chain links TRBV29-1 with TRBJ1-2; 9 bases line up with TRBD1. The CDR3 has 12 residues. Germline lookup yields CDR1 SQVTM and CDR2 ANQGSEA. V lost 5 bases, J lost 7 bases, and 5 bases stayed unmatched. The CDR3 spells CSVYTGGGGYTF. In nucleotides, the CDR3 is TGCAGCGTTTATACAGGGGGCGGTGGCTACACCTTC. Full variable domain (rest looked up from reference TRBV29-1 and TRBJ1-2): SAVISQKPSRDICQRGTSLTIQCQVDSQVTMMFWYRQQPGQSLTLIATANQGSEATYESGFVIDKFPISRPNLTFSTLTVSNMSPEDSSIYLCSVYTGGGGYTFGSGTRLTVV.

The rearrangement uses TRBV28 and TRBJ2-3; D possibly corresponds to TRBD2 (5 bases). The germline V gene has CDR1 MDHEN and CDR2 SYDVKM. The CDR3 has 15 residues. V lost 7 bases and J lost 2, with 16 bases in between. CDR3: CASTLGEGDTDTQYF. The CDR3 nucleotides read TGTGCCAGCACTTTGGGTGAGGGAGACACAGATACGCAGTATTTT.